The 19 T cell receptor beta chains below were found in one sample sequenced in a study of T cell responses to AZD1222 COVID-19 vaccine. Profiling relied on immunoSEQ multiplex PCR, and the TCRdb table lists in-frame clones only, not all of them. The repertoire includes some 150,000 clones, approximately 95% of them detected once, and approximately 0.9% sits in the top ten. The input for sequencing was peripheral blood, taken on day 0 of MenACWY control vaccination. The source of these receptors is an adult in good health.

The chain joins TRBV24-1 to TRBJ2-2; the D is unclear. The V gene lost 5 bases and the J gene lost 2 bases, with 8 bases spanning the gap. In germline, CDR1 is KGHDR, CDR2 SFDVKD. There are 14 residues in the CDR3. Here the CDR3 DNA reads TGTGCCACCAGTGTGGGCCCCAACACCGGGGAGCTGTTTTTT. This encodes CATSVGPNTGELFF.

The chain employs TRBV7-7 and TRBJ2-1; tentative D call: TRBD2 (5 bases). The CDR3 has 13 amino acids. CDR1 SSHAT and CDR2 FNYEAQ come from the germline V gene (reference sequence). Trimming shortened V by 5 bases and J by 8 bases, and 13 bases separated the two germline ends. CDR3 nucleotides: TGTGCCAGCAGCCCACTAGTTCAATATGAGCAGTTCTTC. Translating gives CASSPLVQYEQFF. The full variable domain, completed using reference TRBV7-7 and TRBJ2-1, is GAGVSQSPRYKVTKRGQDVTLRCDPISSHATLYWYQQALGQGPEFLTYFNYEAQPDKSGLPSDRFSAERPEGSISTLTIQRTEQRDSAMYRCASSPLVQYEQFFGPGTRLTVL.

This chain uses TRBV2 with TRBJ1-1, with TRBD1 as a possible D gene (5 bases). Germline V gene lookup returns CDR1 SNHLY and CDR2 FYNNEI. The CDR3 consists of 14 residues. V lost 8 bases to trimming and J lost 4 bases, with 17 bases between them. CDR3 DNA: TGTGCCAGCCAGGTAGGGCAGGGAGGCACTGAAGCTTTCTTT. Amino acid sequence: CASQVGQGGTEAFF.

The CDR3 here is CASSPNQAGTSGNTIYF. The DNA for the CDR3 is TGTGCCAGCTCACCAAACCAAGCGGGAACCTCTGGAAACACCATATATTTT. This chain joins TRBV18 and TRBJ1-3; D not certain. Deletions cut 2 bases from V and 0 bases from J, with 14 bases between. Germline CDR1 and CDR2: KGHSH and LQKENI. This CDR3 is 17 amino acids long. The full variable domain, its missing parts supplied by reference TRBV18 and TRBJ1-3, is NAGVMQNPRHLVRRRGQEARLRCSPMKGHSHVYWYRQLPEEGLKFMVYLQKENIIDESGMPKERFSAEFPKEGPSILRIQQVVRGDSAAYFCASSPNQAGTSGNTIYFGEGSWLTVV.

Here the CDR3 reads CASSLIGPNEKLFF. The DNA of the CDR3 is TGTGCCAGCAGCCTAATTGGTCCTAATGAAAAACTGTTTTTT. J is TRBJ1-4 and V is TRBV14; D uncertain. From germline, CDR1 is SGHDN and CDR2 FVKESK. Trimming shortened V by 4 bases and J by 3 bases, and 9 bases separated the two germline ends. The CDR3 is made up of 14 amino acids.

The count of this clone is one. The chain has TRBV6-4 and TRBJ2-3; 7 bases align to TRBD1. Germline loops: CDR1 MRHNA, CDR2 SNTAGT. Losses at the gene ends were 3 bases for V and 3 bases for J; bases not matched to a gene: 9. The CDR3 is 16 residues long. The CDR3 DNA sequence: TGTGCCAGCAGTGAGAAAACAGGGGACGGTACAGATACGCAGTATTTT. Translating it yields CASSEKTGDGTDTQYF.

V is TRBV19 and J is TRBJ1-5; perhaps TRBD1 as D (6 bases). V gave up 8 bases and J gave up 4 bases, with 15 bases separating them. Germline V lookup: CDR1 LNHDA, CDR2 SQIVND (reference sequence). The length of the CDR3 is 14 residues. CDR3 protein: CASQPGVLNQPQHF. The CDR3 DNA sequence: TGTGCCAGTCAACCAGGGGTGCTAAATCAGCCCCAGCATTTT.

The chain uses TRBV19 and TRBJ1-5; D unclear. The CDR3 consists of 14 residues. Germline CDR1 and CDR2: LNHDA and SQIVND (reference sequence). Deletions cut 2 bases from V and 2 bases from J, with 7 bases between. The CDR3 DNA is TGTGCCAGTAGTATACGTTTAGGCAATCAGCCCCAGCATTTT. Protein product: CASSIRLGNQPQHF.

CDR3 amino acids: CATSRGPPRGGTEAFF. The DNA for the CDR3 is TGTGCCACCAGCAGAGGGCCTCCCAGGGGTGGGACTGAAGCTTTCTTT. V and J are TRBV15 and TRBJ1-1, with D possibly TRBD1 on 6 matching bases. V was pared by 1 base and J by 5 bases, with 17 bases between. Germline V CDR1 and CDR2: LNHNV, YYDKDF (reference sequence). This CDR3 is built from 16 residues.

This CDR3 is CASSQTGTGGYEQYF. The CDR3 DNA reads TGTGCCAGTAGCCAGACCGGGACAGGGGGCTACGAGCAGTACTTC. V is TRBV19 and J is TRBJ2-7; TRBD1 matches 11 bases. Per the germline V gene, CDR1 is LNHDA and CDR2 is SQIVND (reference sequence). V trimming: 6 bases; J trimming: 3 bases; junction bases outside the gene matches: 7. The CDR3 is 15 residues long.

CDR3 residues: CASSHRTDTQYF. CDR3 in DNA: TGTGCCAGCAGTCATCGGACAGATACGCAGTATTTT. J is TRBJ2-3 and V is TRBV6-2 or TRBV6-3; D not resolved. The V end was cut by 5 bases, the J end by 3 bases, with 6 bases between. This CDR3 comprises 12 residues. CDR1 and CDR2 from the germline V gene are MNHEY and SVGEGT.

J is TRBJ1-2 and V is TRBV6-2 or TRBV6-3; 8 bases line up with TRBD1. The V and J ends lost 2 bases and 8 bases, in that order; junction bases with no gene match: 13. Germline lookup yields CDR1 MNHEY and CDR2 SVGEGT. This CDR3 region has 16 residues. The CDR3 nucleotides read TGTGCCAGCAGTTACCACATAGGACAGGGACCGCGAGGCTACACCTTC. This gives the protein CASSYHIGQGPRGYTF.

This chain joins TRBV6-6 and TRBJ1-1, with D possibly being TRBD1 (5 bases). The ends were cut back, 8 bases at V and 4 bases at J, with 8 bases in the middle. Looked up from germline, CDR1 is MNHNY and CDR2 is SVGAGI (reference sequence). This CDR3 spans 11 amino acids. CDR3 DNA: TGTGCCAGCGGGGGTGTCACTGAAGCTTTCTTT. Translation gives CASGGVTEAFF.

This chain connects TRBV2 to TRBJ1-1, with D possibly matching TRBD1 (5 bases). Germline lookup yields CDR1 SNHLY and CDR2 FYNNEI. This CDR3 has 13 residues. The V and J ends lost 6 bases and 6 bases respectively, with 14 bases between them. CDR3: CASRRLGQAEAFF. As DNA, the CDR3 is TGTGCCAGCAGACGATTGGGGCAGGCTGAAGCTTTCTTT.

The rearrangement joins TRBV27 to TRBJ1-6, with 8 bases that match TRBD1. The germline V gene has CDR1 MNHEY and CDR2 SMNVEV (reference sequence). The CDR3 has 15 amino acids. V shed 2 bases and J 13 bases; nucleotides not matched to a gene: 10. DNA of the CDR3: TGTGCCAGCAGTTTAGGCGGGACAGGCGTGTGGCCCCTCCACTTT. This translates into CASSLGGTGVWPLHF.

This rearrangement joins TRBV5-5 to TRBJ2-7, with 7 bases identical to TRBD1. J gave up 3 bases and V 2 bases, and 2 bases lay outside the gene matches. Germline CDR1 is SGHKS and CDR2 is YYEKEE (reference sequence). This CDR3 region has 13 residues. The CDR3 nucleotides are TGTGCCAGCAGCTTACAGGGGAACTACGAGCAGTACTTC. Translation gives CASSLQGNYEQYF.

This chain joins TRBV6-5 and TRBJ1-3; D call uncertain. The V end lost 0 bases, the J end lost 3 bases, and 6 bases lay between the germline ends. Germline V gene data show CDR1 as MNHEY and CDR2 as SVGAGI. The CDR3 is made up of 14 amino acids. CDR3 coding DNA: TGTGCCAGCAGTTACTCCCAATTTGGAAACACCATATATTTT. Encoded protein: CASSYSQFGNTIYF.

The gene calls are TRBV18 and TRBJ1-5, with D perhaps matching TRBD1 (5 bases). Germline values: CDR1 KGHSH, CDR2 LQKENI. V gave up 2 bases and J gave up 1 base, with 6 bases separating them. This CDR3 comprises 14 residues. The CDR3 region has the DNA TGTGCCAGCTCACCATCAGGGAGCAATCAGCCCCAGCATTTT. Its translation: CASSPSGSNQPQHF.

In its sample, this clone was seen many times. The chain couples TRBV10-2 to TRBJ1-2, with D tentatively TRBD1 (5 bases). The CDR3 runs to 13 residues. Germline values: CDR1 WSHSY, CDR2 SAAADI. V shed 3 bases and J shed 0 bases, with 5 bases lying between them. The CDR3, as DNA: TGCGCCAGCAGTGACAGGGCTAACTATGGCTACACCTTC. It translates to CASSDRANYGYTF.